This T cell receptor (beta chain) originates from a study of T cell repertoires in cytomegalovirus infection. V lost 5 bases and J 5 bases, leaving 18 bases between the germline ends. The CDR3 has 15 amino acids. CDR1 and CDR2 (germline): MNHEY, SMNVEV (reference sequence). A single record per CDR3 protein comes from TCRdb applying MiXCR to the reads. Among approximately 910,000 distinct CDR3 sequences listed, approximately 31% were seen once. Turning to this clonotype: Its target is unknown.

The chain has TRBV27 and TRBJ1-1; possible D gene TRBD1, 6 bases. The specimen comprised cultured CD8+ T cells from PBMCs, sampled from culture after CMV antigen stimulation. The TCR originated in a human donor in good health (CMV status not recorded). Some clones in this sample may be carry-over from other donors' samples. In DNA form, the CDR3 reads TGTGCCAGCAGTCCGGGACACGGTCCTTTTACTGAAGCTTTCTTT. Its translation is CASSPGHGPFTEAFF.